This TCR beta chain derives from a study of T-cell reconstitution after alpha-beta-depleted transplantation in children. TCRbeta library preparation incorporated unique molecular identifiers. TCRdb itself ran the PCR reads through MiXCR, one entry per CDR3 protein. The table has around 600,000 distinct CDR3 sequences, roughly 10% seen once. The CDR3 runs to 16 residues. Germline values: CDR1 SNHLY, CDR2 FYNNEI. With V trimmed by 3 bases and J by 6 bases, 3 bases remained unmatched. The TCR comes from a human donor who donated a stem cell graft to a child with acute myeloid leukemia. The chain combines TRBV2 with TRBJ2-2; TRBD2 aligns across 14 bases. Specimen: PBMCs from the stem cell graft donor, collected from the stem cell graft. The CDR3 protein is CASSEGLAGVAGELFF. As DNA, the CDR3 is TGTGCCAGCAGTGAGGGACTAGCGGGAGTGGCCGGGGAGCTGTTTTTT.